This entry is about one TCR beta chain. As yet, its antigen is unknown. CDR3 length equals 18 residues. V gave up 7 bases and J gave up 0 bases; unmatched junction bases: 13. Germline V CDR1 and CDR2: MNHNS, SASEGT. Time point denoted: newly diagnosed GD, antithyroid drugs for less than 3 months. Extracted PBMC RNA gave rise to the TCR library. The data belong to a study of regulatory T cells in long-lasting Graves disease. The study's findings and limits: More public clonotypes were shared by persistent patients (approximately 3,000) than by new patients (more than 950).

Arm-PCR of CDR3 regions with iRepertoire HTBI primers generated TCR beta libraries. TCRdb redid the calling of the multiplex PCR reads with MiXCR, one entry per CDR3 protein. This sample carries 300,000 to 400,000 distinct CDR3 sequences, about 16% of them seen once, and the ten largest clones take 22%. The V and J genes are TRBV6-1 and TRBJ2-1; 9 bases match TRBD1. The source of this sequence is a female donor with Graves disease. Sequenced here: peripheral blood mononuclear cells (PBMCs), sampled at new diagnosis, from a patient treated with antithyroid drugs. The CDR3 region is CASTSRGQGPSSYNEQFF. The CDR3 DNA reads as TGTGCCAGCACGTCCCGGGGACAGGGTCCTAGCTCCTACAATGAGCAGTTCTTC.